Below, 4 T cell receptor beta chains from the same sample are listed, as sequenced in a study of molecular identifiers for immune sequencing clone quantification. TCRdb ran MiXCR on the PCR reads and lists one entry per CDR3 protein. The repertoire holds approximately 630,000 distinct CDR3 sequences, with around 25% as singletons. The sample taken for sequencing was naive CD8+ T cells from blood, with Jurkat cell RNA spiked in. Subset meaning: FACS-sorted CD8+CD4-CCR7+CD45RA+ naive T cells. These receptors were collected from a human donor in good health. Some libraries in this study had Jurkat cell RNA spiked in.

The sample holds many counts of this clonotype. The genes are TRBV5-1 and TRBJ2-2; tentatively, D is TRBD1 or TRBD2 (6 bases each). Germline V CDR1 and CDR2: SGHRS, YFSETQ. V dropped 2 bases and J dropped 2 bases, with 16 bases sitting between them. The CDR3 totals 17 residues. The DNA of the CDR3 is TGCGCCAGCAGCTTTGATCTGGGGGGCCTTAACACCGGGGAGCTGTTTTTT. Protein: CASSFDLGGLNTGELFF. The full variable domain, its missing parts supplied by reference TRBV5-1 and TRBJ2-2, is KAGVTQTPRYLIKTRGQQVTLSCSPISGHRSVSWYQQTPGQGLQFLFEYFSETQRNKGNFPGRFSGRQFSNSRSEMNVSTLELGDSALYLCASSFDLGGLNTGELFFGEGSRLTVL.

In regard to this clonotype: A read error may be the cause here, since a much bigger clone is one base away. This chain links TRBV6-2 or TRBV6-3 with TRBJ2-7, with D uncertain. This CDR3 is built from 13 residues. Germline CDR1 is MNHEY and CDR2 is SVGEGT. This CDR3 is CASSYSIGHEQCF. CDR3 bases: TGTGCCAGCAGTTACTCGATCGGGCACGAGCAGTGCTTC.

The sample holds many counts of this clonotype. V and J are TRBV15 and TRBJ2-1, with D possibly TRBD2 on 5 matching bases. Per the germline V gene, CDR1 is LNHNV and CDR2 is YYDKDF (reference sequence). Trimming took 2 bases from V and 2 from J, leaving 7 bases between them. CDR3 size: 14 residues. DNA of the CDR3: TGTGCCACCAGCAGACCCGGGACCTACAATGAGCAGTTCTTC. This sequence encodes CATSRPGTYNEQFF.

The J gene is TRBJ2-3, the V gene TRBV30; D may be TRBD1 (6 bases). Per the germline V gene, CDR1 is GTSNPN and CDR2 is SVGIG (reference sequence). The CDR3 totals 13 residues. Trimming took off 3 bases at V and 11 bases at J, with 18 bases between the two ends. The CDR3 loop reads CAWRGSGTLEQYF. The CDR3 DNA reads TGTGCCTGGAGGGGTTCCGGGACACTGGAGCAGTATTTT.